The 25 T cell receptor beta chains in this list originate from one sample, sequenced in a study of a mutant IDH1 vaccine in newly diagnosed glioma. Sequenced by immunoSEQ multiplex PCR; TCRdb stores in-frame clones only, minus some. The repertoire holds 40,000 to 60,000 clones, approximately 80% seen once, with around 6.7% in the top ten. No antigens are known for them. The time point here: week 35, safety follow-up. All doses held 300 ug of mutant IDH1 20-mer peptide, with topical imiquimod. Sequenced here: PBMCs, sampled from a glioma patient whose treatment included an IDH1 peptide vaccine. These receptors were collected from a man in his forties or fifties with glioma.

The table lists this clone with a few counts. This chain connects TRBV29-1 to TRBJ2-3; no definite D call. Germline V gives CDR1 SQVTM, CDR2 ANQGSEA. The CDR3 runs 12 residues. Deletions cut 1 base from V and 4 bases from J, with 6 bases between. CDR3 DNA: TGCAGCGTTGAAGCCGCGTCAGATACGCAGTATTTT. Residues: CSVEAASDTQYF.

The V gene is TRBV27, the J gene TRBJ2-7; 8 bases line up with TRBD1. With 0 bases clipped from V and 1 base from J, the junction kept 5 bases outside the gene matches. This CDR3 region has 16 residues. Germline V gives CDR1 MNHEY, CDR2 SMNVEV (reference sequence). CDR3 amino acids: CASSLSRDRSSYEQYF. The CDR3 DNA reads as TGTGCCAGCAGTTTATCGAGGGACAGGAGTTCCTACGAGCAGTACTTC.

In its sample, this clone was seen a few times. V usage is TRBV7-9 and J usage is TRBJ1-2; 11 positions match TRBD1. This CDR3 comprises 15 residues. Trimming removed 4 bases from V and 4 bases from J; junction bases left unmatched: 5. Germline CDR1 reads SEHNR; CDR2 reads FQNEAQ (reference sequence). The CDR3 protein is CASSSTGTGGYGYTF. The DNA of the CDR3 is TGTGCCAGCAGCTCCACCGGGACAGGGGGCTATGGCTACACCTTC.

The table lists this clone with a few counts. V usage is TRBV6-1 and J usage is TRBJ2-7, with D perhaps TRBD1 (6 bases). The ends were cut back, 4 bases at V and 4 bases at J, with 17 bases in the middle. The CDR3 is 15 amino acids. Germline CDR1 MNHNS, CDR2 SASEGT. The CDR3 nucleotides are TGTGCCAGCAGTGGTTCCGGGACACCGCTTTACGAGCAGTACTTC. This translates into CASSGSGTPLYEQYF.

The chain links TRBV19 to TRBJ1-3, with D possibly being TRBD1 (5 bases). Germline V lookup: CDR1 LNHDA, CDR2 SQIVND (reference sequence). The V end was cut by 7 bases, the J end by 4 bases, with 20 bases between. The CDR3 runs 16 residues. The CDR3 is CASTRATWGTGNTIYF. CDR3 DNA: TGTGCCAGTACCCGGGCAACGTGGGGGACGGGAAACACCATATATTTT.

The chain has TRBV6-5 and TRBJ2-3; D call uncertain. V lost 2 bases to trimming and J lost 4 bases, with 10 bases between them. The CDR3 is 14 amino acids. Per germline, CDR1 MNHEY and CDR2 SVGAGI. The CDR3 DNA follows: TGTGCCAGCAGTTACAGGGCAGGAGCAGATACGCAGTATTTT. Protein sequence: CASSYRAGADTQYF.

This clone appeared a few times. This chain connects TRBV7-3 to TRBJ2-7, with D uncertain. V lost 0 bases, J lost 0 bases, and 6 bases lay in between. The CDR3 length is 14 residues. In germline, CDR1 is SGHTA, CDR2 FQGTGA. The chain's CDR3 is CASSLTGSSYEQYF. The CDR3 DNA reads TGTGCCAGCAGCTTAACGGGAAGCTCCTACGAGCAGTACTTC. The full variable domain, with the rest looked up from reference TRBV7-3 and TRBJ2-7, is GAGVSQTPSNKVTEKGKYVELRCDPISGHTALYWYRQSLGQGPEFLIYFQGTGAADDSGLPNDRFFAVRPEGSVSTLKIQRTERGDSAVYLCASSLTGSSYEQYFGPGTRLTVT.

The chain has TRBV5-1 and TRBJ1-3; no clear D gene. There are 13 residues in the CDR3. Germline V gives CDR1 SGHRS, CDR2 YFSETQ. V dropped 7 bases and J dropped 0 bases, with 8 bases sitting between them. CDR3 nucleotides: TGCGCCAGCGCGCCTTACTCTGGAAACACCATATATTTT. It specifies CASAPYSGNTIYF.

This clone was seen only a few times. J is TRBJ1-3 and V is TRBV4-1; TRBD1 is a possible D gene (6 bases). V lost 5 bases and J lost 0, with 14 bases in between. CDR3 length: 16 residues. Germline V gene data show CDR1 as MGHRA and CDR2 as YSYEKL. Written as DNA, the CDR3 is TGCGCCAGCAGCACACCGACAGGAGACTCTGGAAACACCATATATTTT. Translated: CASSTPTGDSGNTIYF.

A few counts support this clone. CDR3 sequence reads: CASSTGQGAYNEQFF. As DNA, the CDR3 is TGCGCCAGCAGCACTGGACAGGGGGCGTACAATGAGCAGTTCTTC. The V gene is TRBV5-1, the J gene TRBJ2-1, with 11 nucleotides matching TRBD1. In germline, CDR1 is SGHRS, CDR2 YFSETQ. CDR3 length equals 15 residues. J was trimmed by 4 bases and V by 4 bases; bases with no gene match: 4.

The V and J genes are TRBV6-5 and TRBJ1-5, with D possibly TRBD1 on 5 matching bases. The CDR3 sequence is 14 residues long. CDR1 MNHEY and CDR2 SVGAGI come from the germline V gene. V shed 2 bases and J shed 6 bases, with 11 bases lying between them. The CDR3, as DNA: TGTGCCAGCAGTTACAGTGGGGCAAGTCAGCCCCAGCATTTT. Protein: CASSYSGASQPQHF.

The chain carries TRBV2 and TRBJ2-5, with 9 bases aligning to TRBD2. J lost 5 bases, V lost 6 bases, and 10 bases had no gene match. The CDR3 length is 15 residues. Per germline, CDR1 SNHLY and CDR2 FYNNEI. The CDR3 coding sequence is TGTGCCAGCAGCAAAAAGCGGGGGGCGGATGAGACCCAGTACTTC. Its translation is CASSKKRGADETQYF.

The rearrangement links TRBV5-6 to TRBJ2-5; D unresolved. CDR3 size: 13 residues. Germline assignment: CDR1 SGHDT and CDR2 YYEEEE. Trimming removed 0 bases from V and 3 bases from J, with 6 bases in between. CDR3 nucleotides: TGTGCCAGCAGCTTGGGCACGGAAGAGACCCAGTACTTC. Translation: CASSLGTEETQYF. The full variable domain, in which reference TRBV5-6 and TRBJ2-5 provide the parts outside the CDR3, is DAGVTQSPTHLIKTRGQQVTLRCSPKSGHDTVSWYQQALGQGPQFIFQYYEEEERQRGNFPDRFSGHQFPNYSSELNVNALLLGDSALYLCASSLGTEETQYFGPGTRLLVL.

The chain employs TRBV7-3 and TRBJ2-3; D could derive from TRBD1 or TRBD2 (5 bases each). The CDR3 totals 14 residues. Germline assignment: CDR1 SGHTA and CDR2 FQGTGA. V was trimmed by 5 bases and J by 2 bases, leaving 11 bases between them. The CDR3 DNA follows: TGTGCCAGCAGCCTCGGGACGGTCACAGATACGCAGTATTTT. It translates to CASSLGTVTDTQYF. The full variable domain, in which reference TRBV7-3 and TRBJ2-3 provide the parts outside the CDR3, is GAGVSQTPSNKVTEKGKYVELRCDPISGHTALYWYRQSLGQGPEFLIYFQGTGAADDSGLPNDRFFAVRPEGSVSTLKIQRTERGDSAVYLCASSLGTVTDTQYFGPGTRLTVL.

The rearrangement joins TRBV6-5 to TRBJ1-6, with no clear D. The V end was cut by 3 bases, the J end by 3 bases, with 6 bases between. This CDR3 comprises 14 residues. Per the germline V gene, CDR1 is MNHEY and CDR2 is SVGAGI. The CDR3 bases are TGTGCCAGCAGTTATTTGGACTATAATTCACCCCTCCACTTT. Amino acid sequence: CASSYLDYNSPLHF.

The chain carries TRBV6-5 and TRBJ2-7; maybe TRBD2 (7 bases). V gave up 5 bases and J gave up 2 bases, with 16 bases separating them. Germline-derived CDR1 and CDR2 are MNHEY and SVGAGI. The length of the CDR3 is 15 residues. This CDR3 reads CASSTGAGGPYEQYF. The CDR3 DNA follows: TGTGCCAGCAGTACCGGGGCCGGGGGGCCCTACGAGCAGTACTTC.

The chain couples TRBV2 to TRBJ2-7; D is perhaps TRBD2 (5 bases). Germline V lookup: CDR1 SNHLY, CDR2 FYNNEI. V was pared by 8 bases and J by 7 bases, with 21 bases between. This CDR3 has 14 residues. CDR3 nucleotide sequence: TGTGCCAGCGCGACGGGGTCTTTCACGGGGGAGCAGTACTTC. It encodes CASATGSFTGEQYF.

This chain links TRBV19 with TRBJ2-2; perhaps TRBD2 as D (5 bases). This CDR3 comprises 13 residues. V dropped 4 bases and J dropped 3 bases, with 6 bases sitting between them. Germline V gives CDR1 LNHDA, CDR2 SQIVND (reference sequence). CDR3 nucleotides: TGTGCCAGTAGTAAGGACTACACCGGGGAGCTGTTTTTT. This encodes CASSKDYTGELFF. Full variable domain (rest looked up from reference TRBV19 and TRBJ2-2): DGGITQSPKYLFRKEGQNVTLSCEQNLNHDAMYWYRQDPGQGLRLIYYSQIVNDFQKGDIAEGYSVSREKKESFPLTVTSAQKNPTAFYLCASSKDYTGELFFGEGSRLTVL.

The V and J genes are TRBV5-1 and TRBJ2-4; tentative D call: TRBD1 (6 bases). The V end lost 6 bases, the J end lost 6 bases, and 13 bases lay between the germline ends. There are 13 residues in the CDR3. Germline lookup yields CDR1 SGHRS and CDR2 YFSETQ. CDR3 region: CASKRQGINIQYF. The CDR3 bases are TGCGCCAGCAAGCGGCAGGGGATAAACATTCAGTACTTC.

The chain recombines TRBV5-6 with TRBJ2-7; maybe TRBD2 (6 bases). V lost 0 bases and J 2 bases, leaving 9 bases between the germline ends. The CDR3 contains 14 residues. Germline V CDR1 and CDR2: SGHDT, YYEEEE. The CDR3 DNA follows: TGTGCCAGCAGCTTGGCGGGGGAGACCTACGAGCAGTACTTC. Translation: CASSLAGETYEQYF.

The chain links TRBV25-1 to TRBJ2-3, with D hard to call. In germline, CDR1 is MGHDK, CDR2 SYGVNS. The CDR3 totals 11 residues. V was cut by 2 bases and J by 7 bases, with 4 bases left in between. The chain's CDR3 is CASSEGYTQYF. Written as DNA, the CDR3 is TGTGCCAGCAGTGAAGGGTATACGCAGTATTTT.

The V call is TRBV30, the J call TRBJ2-2; 10 positions match TRBD2. CDR1 is GTSNPN, CDR2 SVGIG, per germline (reference sequence). The length of the CDR3 is 15 residues. J gave up 0 bases and V 4 bases, and 2 bases lay outside the gene matches. The CDR3 region has the DNA TGTGCCTGGAAGAGCGGGGGGGCGAACACCGGGGAGCTGTTTTTT. Its translation is CAWKSGGANTGELFF.

CDR3 loop: CASNPAGALRYTF. The DNA of the CDR3 is TGTGCCAGCAACCCGGCAGGGGCACTCCGCTACACCTTC. The J gene is TRBJ1-2, the V gene TRBV2, with D perhaps TRBD1 (6 bases). Germline V gene lookup returns CDR1 SNHLY and CDR2 FYNNEI. The V end lost 7 bases, the J end lost 9 bases, and 18 bases lay between the germline ends. The CDR3 has 13 amino acids. Full variable domain (remainder filled in from reference TRBV2 and TRBJ1-2): EPEVTQTPSHQVTQMGQEVILRCVPISNHLYFYWYRQILGQKVEFLVSFYNNEISEKSEIFDDQFSVERPDGSNFTLKIRSTKLEDSAMYFCASNPAGALRYTFGSGTRLTVV.

V is TRBV10-3 and J is TRBJ1-3; D gene uncertain. CDR1 and CDR2 (germline): ENHRY, SYGVKD. The CDR3 has 15 residues. V shed 2 bases and J shed 0 bases, with 8 bases lying between them. CDR3 nucleotides: TGTGCCATCAGTGAGGGACCCCTCTCTGGAAACACCATATATTTT. As protein: CAISEGPLSGNTIYF.

This chain connects TRBV10-3 to TRBJ1-6, with 9 positions matching TRBD1. The CDR3 contains 16 residues. In germline, CDR1 is ENHRY, CDR2 SYGVKD. V lost 2 bases to trimming and J lost 7 bases; unmatched junction nucleotides: 6. The CDR3 loop is CAISEPRTGVNSPLHF. As DNA, the CDR3 is TGTGCCATCAGTGAGCCAAGGACAGGGGTCAATTCACCCCTCCACTTT.